The entry below describes one TCR beta chain. Its antigen is as yet unknown. The sample belongs to a study of CD8 T cells in ankylosing spondylitis. General study results and limits: Ankylosing spondylitis blood seemed to carry a telltale TCR beta motif made of about 8 highly homologous variants. Significant enrichment of disease-linked clones was reportedly seen in matched ankylosing spondylitis synovial fluid.

Using its own MiXCR run on the 5' RACE reads, TCRdb lists one record per CDR3 protein. Of tens of thousands of distinct CDR3 sequences listed, just over 2.5% were seen once; the top ten hold approximately 8.1%. V was cut by 2 bases and J by 0 bases, with 12 bases left in between. Germline assignment: CDR1 SGDLS and CDR2 YYNGEE. The CDR3 runs to 16 residues. The sample taken for sequencing was blood, either unsorted or a sorted T cell fraction (not recorded which). V is TRBV9 and J is TRBJ1-3, with D unresolved. This sequence originates from a female donor with ankylosing spondylitis or in good health (not recorded which). The CDR3 spells CASSVGQPYSGNTIYF. CDR3 coding DNA: TGTGCCAGCAGCGTCGGCCAGCCTTACTCTGGAAACACCATATATTTT.